This T cell receptor (beta chain) was captured by sequencing in a study of naive and memory T cell subsets. Notes on the study in general: In CD4 and CD8 cells, diversity dropped from naive through EMRA.

In regard to this clonotype: Its antigen remains unidentified.

This CDR3 comprises 19 residues. Germline V gives CDR1 LGHNA, CDR2 YNFKEQ. Trimming stripped 0 bases from V and 2 bases from J, with 21 bases between. The beta constant-region primer was an equimolar mix of two oligonucleotides covering TRBC1 and TRBC2. An oligonucleotide with the SP2 primer and a 12-nucleotide UMI was ligated to the cDNA 3' end. From the UMI-ligation and nested PCR reads, TCRdb called clonotypes with MiXCR, one entry per CDR3 protein. This sample has some 85,000 distinct CDR3 sequences; around 13% occur once, and the top ten carry around 0.9%. Sample: central memory CD4+ T cells from blood. The sequence came from a human donor in good health. The genes are TRBV4-2 and TRBJ2-3; maybe TRBD2 (6 bases). In DNA, the CDR3 is TGTGCCAGCAGCCAAGATCCCCCCGGTAGTAGCGGACCCACAGATACGCAGTATTTT. This codes for CASSQDPPGSSGPTDTQYF.